This entry lists 17 T cell receptor beta chains sequenced from one sample in a study of T-cell reconstitution after alpha-beta-depleted transplantation in children. Unique molecular identifiers were built into the TCRbeta library. TCRdb itself ran the PCR reads through MiXCR, one entry per CDR3 protein. The data show a few hundred thousand distinct CDR3 sequences, with roughly 10% seen just once and 20% to 25% held by the top ten. The sequencing used peripheral blood, collected 180 days after TCRalphabeta/CD19-depleted stem cell transplant. These TCRs come from a male patient between 2 and 10 years old who had a stem cell transplant for chronic granulomatous disease, so the T cells may come from the graft donor.

Comment on this clonotype: A much larger clone sits a single nucleotide away, making a read error possible. The V call is TRBV30, the J call TRBJ2-3, with D hard to call. The germline V gene encodes CDR1 GTSNPN and CDR2 SVGIG (reference sequence). V shed 4 bases and J shed 8 bases, with 10 bases lying between them. The CDR3 consists of 11 residues. CDR3 DNA sequence: TGTGCCTGGAATGGCAGCCTTACGCAGTATTTT. It translates to CAWNGSLTQYF.

As to this clonotype: This could be a read error, since a much larger clone is one nucleotide away. The rearrangement uses TRBV4-1 and TRBJ2-7, with TRBD2 matching 7 bases. The germline V gene has CDR1 MGHRA and CDR2 YSYEKL. V lost 1 base and J lost 4; bases outside the gene matches: 10. The CDR3 has 16 residues. The CDR3 DNA reads TGCGCCAGCAGCCAAGGGGGCCGCGGGAGAGATTACGAGCAGTACTTC. This encodes CASSQGGRGRDYEQYF.

This clonotype was recorded a few times. V and J are TRBV12-3 or TRBV12-4 and TRBJ2-2; TRBD2 aligns across 7 bases. This CDR3 has 17 amino acids. Germline trimming cut 6 bases from V and 3 bases from J; bases unmatched to any gene: 13. The CDR3 here is CASSHPFLLAYTGELFF. The CDR3 nucleotides read TGTGCCAGCAGCCACCCCTTCCTACTAGCGTACACCGGGGAGCTGTTTTTT.

This clonotype appeared many times. This rearrangement joins TRBV7-9 to TRBJ2-6, with a tentative D call TRBD2 (5 bases). V was clipped by 5 bases and J by 4 bases, with 15 bases between them. This CDR3 is built from 16 residues. The germline V gene has CDR1 SEHNR and CDR2 FQNEAQ (reference sequence). The CDR3 sequence is CASSEGYGAGANVLTF. The CDR3 bases are TGTGCCAGCAGCGAGGGTTACGGAGCCGGGGCCAACGTCCTGACTTTC.

This clonotype was seen repeatedly, ten times or more. V is TRBV20-1 and J is TRBJ1-4; D call uncertain. Trimming took 0 bases from V and 6 from J, leaving 11 bases between them. This CDR3 spans 14 amino acids. Germline assignment: CDR1 DFQATT and CDR2 SNEGSKA (reference sequence). The CDR3 coding sequence is TGCAGTGCTAGAGATCCCTTCGGGTATGAAAAACTGTTTTTT. Its protein is CSARDPFGYEKLFF.

This clonotype was counted ten times or more. This chain uses TRBV12-5 with TRBJ2-3, with D perhaps given as TRBD1 or TRBD2 (5 bases each). The germline V gene has CDR1 LGHNT and CDR2 FRNRAP. V lost 1 base and J lost 0, with 20 bases in between. There are 19 residues in the CDR3. The CDR3 reads CASGLGLIRDVPSTDTQYF. CDR3 coding DNA: TGTGCTAGTGGTTTGGGACTCATCCGGGACGTACCTAGCACAGATACGCAGTATTTT.

This clonotype was counted only a few times. The V and J genes are TRBV7-2 and TRBJ2-7; possible D gene TRBD1, 6 bases. Germline CDR1 is SGHTA and CDR2 is FQGNSA. The CDR3 spans 14 residues. V was trimmed by 6 bases and J by 1 base, leaving 13 bases between them. The CDR3 here is CASSLGQRSYEQYF. The DNA of the CDR3 is TGTGCCAGCAGTCTAGGACAGAGATCCTACGAGCAGTACTTC. The full variable domain, with the rest looked up from reference TRBV7-2 and TRBJ2-7, is GAGVSQSPSNKVTEKGKDVELRCDPISGHTALYWYRQSLGQGLEFLIYFQGNSAPDKSGLPSDRFSAERTGGSVSTLTIQRTQQEDSAVYLCASSLGQRSYEQYFGPGTRLTVT.

This clonotype was seen repeatedly, ten times or more. The chain has TRBV7-8 and TRBJ1-6; 12 positions match TRBD1. The CDR3 is 16 amino acids. Per the germline V gene, CDR1 is SGHVS and CDR2 is FQNEAQ. The V segment lost 5 bases and the J segment 9 bases; nucleotides outside the gene matches: 8. DNA for the CDR3: TGTGCCAGCAGCCCGCGGGACAGGGGGCAAGGTTCACCCCTCCACTTT. This encodes CASSPRDRGQGSPLHF.

This clonotype has a count of ten or more. This rearrangement joins TRBV3-1 to TRBJ2-7, with D unclear. V gave up 3 bases and J gave up 0 bases, with 9 bases separating them. Per germline, CDR1 LGHDT and CDR2 YNNKEL (reference sequence). The CDR3 covers 14 residues. The CDR3 here is CASSQQPLSYEQYF. DNA of the CDR3: TGTGCCAGCAGCCAGCAGCCCCTCTCCTACGAGCAGTACTTC.

This clonotype was observed many times. The rearrangement uses TRBV20-1 and TRBJ2-5, with unresolved D. V dropped 0 bases and J dropped 7 bases, with 9 bases sitting between them. This CDR3 comprises 12 residues. Germline CDR1 reads DFQATT; CDR2 reads SNEGSKA (reference sequence). The CDR3 loop is CSARDWPGTQYF. CDR3 coding DNA: TGCAGTGCTAGAGATTGGCCTGGGACCCAGTACTTC.

This clonotype was detected ten times or more. CDR3 protein: CASSMGGYYEQYF. CDR3 DNA sequence: TGCGCCAGCAGCATGGGGGGCTACTACGAGCAGTACTTC. V gene TRBV5-1 combines with J gene TRBJ2-7; D is perhaps TRBD1 or TRBD2 (6 bases each). The length of the CDR3 is 13 residues. V was cut by 4 bases and J by 3 bases, with 11 bases left in between. Germline V CDR1 and CDR2: SGHRS, YFSETQ.

This clonotype has at least ten counts. The rearrangement links TRBV6-5 to TRBJ2-1; 7 positions agree with TRBD2. The CDR3 is 15 amino acids. After removal of 2 bases from V and 7 bases from J, the junction contained 8 bases not matched to a gene. Germline CDR1 MNHEY, CDR2 SVGAGI. The CDR3 region is CASSYPSGESNEQFF. The CDR3 DNA sequence: TGTGCCAGCAGTTACCCCAGCGGGGAGTCAAATGAGCAGTTCTTC.

The table lists this clonotype with a few counts. This CDR3 is CASSFLRKTHLSYEQYF. CDR3 bases: TGTGCCAGCAGTTTTCTGAGGAAAACTCATTTATCCTACGAGCAGTACTTC. The genes are TRBV12-3 or TRBV12-4 and TRBJ2-7; D is unclear. V lost 3 bases and J 1 base, leaving 19 bases between the germline ends. The length of the CDR3 is 17 residues.

The sample holds a few counts of this clonotype. V is TRBV28 and J is TRBJ1-5; no firm D call. The length of the CDR3 is 15 residues. The germline CDR1 and CDR2 sequences are MDHEN and SYDVKM. Trimming removed 2 bases at V and 4 bases at J, with 12 bases between. CDR3 sequence (DNA): TGTGCCAGCAGTTTACCCAAAGAGCTAAATCAGCCCCAGCATTTT. It translates to CASSLPKELNQPQHF.

This clonotype was seen ten or more times. The chain employs TRBV7-9 and TRBJ1-5; possible D gene TRBD1, 5 bases. This CDR3 comprises 14 residues. Trimming removed 2 bases from V and 3 bases from J, with 8 bases in between. The germline CDR1 and CDR2 sequences are SEHNR and FQNEAQ (reference sequence). In nucleotides, the CDR3 is TGTGCCAGCAGCTTAAGGGGAACCAATCAGCCCCAGCATTTT. This sequence encodes CASSLRGTNQPQHF.

This clonotype was observed many times. The rearrangement joins TRBV28 to TRBJ2-5; the D gene is possibly TRBD1 (6 bases). The CDR3 is 15 residues long. Germline-derived CDR1 and CDR2 are MDHEN and SYDVKM. The V end lost 11 bases, the J end lost 1 base, and 20 bases lay between the germline ends. The CDR3 DNA follows: TGTGCCTTAGGTACCAGGGGAACATTCCAAGAGACCCAGTACTTC. It translates to CALGTRGTFQETQYF.

In its sample, this clonotype was seen many times. The rearrangement uses TRBV20-1 and TRBJ1-5; maybe TRBD1 (6 bases). V shed 3 bases and J shed 5 bases, with 11 bases lying between them. CDR1 is DFQATT, CDR2 SNEGSKA, per germline (reference sequence). The CDR3 totals 13 residues. CDR3 loop: CSASYAGDQPQHF. The CDR3 coding sequence is TGCAGTGCTAGTTATGCAGGGGATCAGCCCCAGCATTTT.